Listed below are T cell receptor beta chains from one sample, sequenced in a study of blood T cell repertoires in COVID-19. This table comes from immunoSEQ multiplex PCR, and its TCRdb copy is limited to in-frame clones, with some not included. Among about 250,000 clones listed, approximately 91% were seen once. Sequenced: peripheral blood. Source of these receptors: a woman between 40 and 50 years old who had recovered from COVID-19. The CDR3 runs from the conserved cysteine through the conserved F or W. The D gene is left open where the match is weak. Clone sizes are given selectively: once, few, many, or a class where the clone is expanded.

d_call	clone_size	v_call	j_call	cdr3_aa	cdr3_nt
TRBD2	once	TRBV7-2	TRBJ2-2	CASSLAGGPDGELFF	TGTGCCAGCAGCCTAGCGGGAGGGCCTGACGGGGAGCTGTTTTTT
.	.	TRBV3-1/TRBV3-2	TRBJ1-2	CASSQGPRNYGYTF	TGTGCCAGCAGCCAAGGACCCAGGAACTATGGCTACACCTTC
.	.	TRBV12-3/TRBV12-4	TRBJ1-3	CASTPRSGNTIYF	TGTGCCAGCACCCCGAGGAGTGGAAACACCATATATTTT
TRBD2	.	TRBV7-3	TRBJ2-2	CASSSLLAGGRTANTGELFF	TGTGCCAGCAGCTCCCTTTTAGCGGGGGGCCGAACCGCGAACACCGGGGAGCTGTTTTTT
TRBD1	.	TRBV7-2	TRBJ2-2	CASSLSQGVRTGELFF	TGTGCCAGCAGCTTAAGTCAGGGGGTTCGAACCGGGGAACTGTTTTTT
TRBD2	once	TRBV10-2	TRBJ2-2	CASSEPRTRPTGELFF	TGCGCCAGCAGTGAGCCTCGGACTAGACCCACCGGGGAGCTGTTTTTT
TRBD1	.	TRBV5-1	TRBJ1-4	CASSQDRGEKLFF	TGCGCCAGCAGCCAGGACAGGGGTGAAAAACTGTTTTTT
TRBD1	.	TRBV28	TRBJ2-3	CASWTLKVSDRATDTQYF	TGTGCCAGTTGGACCTTGAAGGTCTCGGACAGGGCCACAGATACGCAGTATTTT
.	once	TRBV4-2	TRBJ2-5	CASSQGEAEGWYKGETQYF	TGTGCCAGCAGCCAAGGAGAAGCAGAGGGATGGTACAAGGGAGAGACCCAGTACTTC
TRBD2	.	TRBV5-1	TRBJ2-3	CASSPRTSGASTDTQYF	TGCGCCAGCAGCCCCAGGACTAGCGGGGCTAGCACAGATACGCAGTATTTT
TRBD2	.	TRBV7-9	TRBJ2-7	CASSYQAGAYEQYF	TGTGCCAGCAGCTACCAGGCGGGGGCCTACGAGCAGTACTTC
.	.	TRBV19	TRBJ2-1	CASSIPVGGGYNEQFF	TGTGCCAGTAGTATTCCCGTTGGGGGCGGTTACAATGAGCAGTTCTTC
TRBD1	.	TRBV3-1/TRBV3-2	TRBJ2-5	CASSRDRGRTQYF	TGTGCCAGCAGCCGTGACAGGGGACGGACCCAGTACTTC
.	.	TRBV19	TRBJ2-5	CASSMSYRETQYF	TGTGCCAGTAGTATGTCTTACAGAGAGACCCAGTACTTC
.	.	TRBV2	TRBJ1-4	CASSPTGSTNEKLFF	TGTGCCAGCAGTCCAACAGGGTCAACTAATGAAAAACTGTTTTTT
TRBD1	.	TRBV6-5	TRBJ1-1	CASRLDRRLNTEAFF	TGTGCCAGCAGGTTGGACAGGCGGCTGAACACTGAAGCTTTCTTT
.	.	TRBV9	TRBJ1-2	CASSAQGSGYTF	TGTGCCAGCAGCGCGCAGGGTTCTGGCTACACCTTC